This T cell receptor (beta chain) appears in the sequencing data of a study of vaccination and CD4 T cells after COVID-19 (dated by TCRdb to between 2021 and 2024). About the study as a whole: Convalescent patients had a positive SARS-CoV-2 result on nasal swab PCR, and of these patients, fewer than ten had mild disease and one had severe disease. The time from the second vaccine dose to post-vaccine blood sampling had a median of roughly 70 days and ranged from about 12 to 241 days. The convalescent cohort included six males and four females, with two Hispanic individuals, seven Caucasians, two Asians and one multiracial person. Participants got two doses of the Pfizer-BioNTech BNT162b2 vaccine (n=8) or two doses of the Moderna mRNA-1273 vaccine (n=2). Post-COVID blood samples from convalescent patients were collected a median of approximately 100 days after diagnosis, with a range of roughly 35 to 161 days. In ten to eleven COVID-19 convalescent patients and a handful of infection-naive healthy vaccine recipients, researchers compared the spike-specific CD4+ TCR repertoire from before mRNA vaccination with the repertoire from after. Broader findings and caveats from the paper: Of the vaccine-specific clones in convalescent patients, 304 of 307, or nearly all, reacted only to SARS-CoV-2 spike and did not cross-react with common cold coronaviruses. The study included relatively few convalescent patients and did not analyze early timepoints after natural infection. The median number of SARS-CoV-2-reactive clonotypes rose from under 25 after infection to roughly 38 after vaccination, but the change was not significant. Among convalescent patients, a median about 86% of the SARS-CoV-2-reactive clones seen after vaccination appeared only after vaccination, which suggests priming specific to the vaccine.

Library preparation employed PCR. The sample was run on an Illumina iSeq 100. Under the source paper's analysis protocol: Non-productive sequences were filtered out, and CDR3s that did not start with C, did not end with F or W, or were shorter than 7 amino acids were discarded. Similarity between CDR3 sequences was evaluated in R version 3.6.1 using Levenshtein distances (stringdist) and unrooted phylogenetic trees (ape). TCRdb reprocessing: public reads trimmed at Q25 with fastp, clones called with MiXCR, in-frame beta chains kept. Every distinct CDR3 protein forms one entry, paired with its most common genes and DNA. TCRdb's processing, not the study's, gives the V and J calls here. The sample table contains some 18,000 distinct CDR3 sequences; only one count was recorded for 60% of them. Together, the top ten hold 1% to 1.3% of the sample. On this clonotype: Its antigen is unknown. Nothing much larger sits one base from this clone, and base qualities are not available.

V gives up 8 bases and J gives up 2 bases, and the segment between their germline ends measures 19 bases. The germline V gene provides CDR1 SNHLY and CDR2 FYNNEI. Reading from cysteine to phenylalanine, the CDR3 counts 15 amino acids. The sequence is cut down to CDR3 DNA, 45 bases in frame from base 1. The positive SARS-CoV-2 PCR tests of the convalescent patients were dated from March to December 2020, before the Alpha, Beta and Delta variants emerged in the United States. Ficoll-Paque Plus gradient centrifugation was used to isolate PBMCs from whole blood, and the isolated PBMCs were then either used fresh or cryopreserved at -140C.

The chain is encoded by TRBV2 joined to TRBJ2-7, and the D gene may be TRBD2, 6 bases matching. This clonotype originated in a human donor who had recovered from COVID-19. Sample: CD4+ T cells from blood, taken after SARS-CoV-2 vaccination. The nucleotides read TGTGCCAGCTCCCTGCGGGGAGGAACGACCTACGAGCAGTACTTC. It encodes CASSLRGGTTYEQYF.